Below, 26 T cell receptor beta chains from the same sample are listed, as sequenced in a study of T-cell reconstitution after alpha-beta-depleted transplantation in children. Unique molecular identifiers were built into the TCRbeta library. A single record per CDR3 protein comes from TCRdb applying MiXCR to the PCR reads. The sample yields hundreds of thousands of distinct CDR3 sequences, 10% seen once. This specimen was PBMCs, taken before TCRalphabeta/CD19-depleted stem cell transplant. These receptors originate from a boy in the first two years of life with acute myeloid leukemia, due to receive a stem cell transplant.

Ten or more counts support this clonotype. The DNA for the CDR3 is TGTGCCAGCAGTTACTCGAAGGCAGTGGGAGAGACCCAGTACTTC. Translation gives CASSYSKAVGETQYF. The chain uses TRBV6-2 or TRBV6-3 and TRBJ2-5, with no clear D. The CDR3 is 15 residues long. Trimming left V 0 bases short and J 4 bases short, with 12 bases between. Germline V gives CDR1 MNHEY, CDR2 SVGEGT.

There are many counts of this clonotype. This rearrangement joins TRBV29-1 to TRBJ1-4, with unresolved D. Germline V gene data show CDR1 as SQVTM and CDR2 as ANQGSEA. The CDR3 covers 11 residues. The germline V and J ends were trimmed by 3 bases and 8 bases, with 7 bases remaining between them. DNA of the CDR3: TGCAGCGTTGACTTAAGAGAAAAACTGTTTTTT. Protein sequence: CSVDLREKLFF.

This clonotype occurred a few times. This chain joins TRBV28 and TRBJ1-3; unclear D gene. Germline assignment: CDR1 MDHEN and CDR2 SYDVKM. The ends were cut back, 0 bases at V and 2 bases at J, with 14 bases in the middle. CDR3 length: 17 amino acids. CDR3 sequence (DNA): TGTGCCAGCAGTTTATGGGCGGGCACGGTCGCTGGAAACACCATATATTTT. Translated: CASSLWAGTVAGNTIYF.

This clonotype was observed many times. This sequence joins TRBV27 and TRBJ2-1; D perhaps matches TRBD1 (6 bases). CDR3 length: 12 amino acids. V was pared by 9 bases and J by 6 bases, with 12 bases between. The germline gives CDR1 MNHEY, CDR2 SMNVEV (reference sequence). This CDR3 is CASQQGINEQFF. In nucleotides, the CDR3 is TGTGCCAGTCAACAGGGAATCAATGAGCAGTTCTTC.

This clonotype was seen repeatedly, ten times or more. The chain employs TRBV6-4 and TRBJ2-3, with TRBD1 matching over 7 bases. The CDR3 covers 15 residues. Germline V gene data show CDR1 as MRHNA and CDR2 as SNTAGT. Unmatched junction bases numbered 3, after V lost 2 bases and J lost 1 base. The CDR3 bases are TGTGCCAGCAGTGACCCAGGGACAGGCACAGATACGCAGTATTTT. It translates to CASSDPGTGTDTQYF.

The rearrangement uses TRBV18 and TRBJ2-7; D not resolved. This CDR3 has 13 amino acids. From germline, CDR1 is KGHSH and CDR2 LQKENI. Trimming cost V 3 bases and J 6 bases, with 12 bases left between them. The CDR3 reads CASSPDESGEQYF. The DNA for the CDR3 is TGTGCCAGCTCACCGGATGAGTCCGGCGAGCAGTACTTC.

As to this clonotype: This clone may be a read error of a much larger clone one base away. This chain uses TRBV4-3 with TRBJ2-3; D is unclear. The germline V gene encodes CDR1 LGHNA and CDR2 YSLEER. The CDR3 runs 14 residues. The CDR3 region has the DNA TGCGCCAGTAGCCAAGATTGGTGCACAGATACGCAGTATTTT. Translated: CASSQDWCTDTQYF.

This clonotype came up many times. The rearrangement joins TRBV12-3 or TRBV12-4 to TRBJ1-1; D is unresolved. The CDR3 is 15 residues long. Trimming stripped 3 bases from V and 3 bases from J, with 14 bases between. The DNA for the CDR3 is TGTGCCAGCAGTTTTGAAGACTTTAGGTACACTGAAGCTTTCTTT. Protein: CASSFEDFRYTEAFF.

The table lists this clonotype with many counts. V is TRBV24-1 and J is TRBJ1-5, with 7 bases matching TRBD1. CDR1 and CDR2 from the germline V gene are KGHDR and SFDVKD. Trimming took 0 bases from V and 0 from J; bases not matched to a gene: 1. CDR3 size: 16 residues. As DNA, the CDR3 is TGTGCCACCAGTGATTTGACAGGGGATAGCAATCAGCCCCAGCATTTT. It is translated as CATSDLTGDSNQPQHF.

This clonotype was detected only a few times. The CDR3 DNA reads TGTGCCTGGAGTGCCGCGGGATCGGGCGAGCAGTACTTC. Protein: CAWSAAGSGEQYF. The chain is built from TRBV30 and TRBJ2-7; possibly TRBD2 for D (6 bases). Trimming pared 1 base from V and 6 bases from J, leaving 13 bases between. Looked up from germline, CDR1 is GTSNPN and CDR2 is SVGIG (reference sequence). The CDR3 covers 13 residues.

In its sample, this clonotype was seen a few times. The chain employs TRBV3-1 and TRBJ2-7; D not resolved. The CDR3 has 11 amino acids. The ends were cut back, 2 bases at V and 7 bases at J, with 6 bases in the middle. Germline V gene lookup returns CDR1 LGHDT and CDR2 YNNKEL (reference sequence). The CDR3 DNA sequence: TGTGCCAGCAGCCAACTCAAGGAGCAGTACTTC. Translating gives CASSQLKEQYF.

This clonotype appeared many times. The rearrangement joins TRBV20-1 to TRBJ2-1; 12 nucleotides match TRBD2. Trimming at V came to 4 bases and at J to 8 bases, leaving 9 bases not matched to a gene. Per the germline V gene, CDR1 is DFQATT and CDR2 is SNEGSKA (reference sequence). This CDR3 is 15 amino acids long. CDR3 sequence reads: CSAKELAGGSDEQFF. The DNA for the CDR3 is TGCAGTGCTAAGGAGCTAGCGGGGGGGTCGGATGAGCAGTTCTTC.

The chain carries TRBV12-3 or TRBV12-4 and TRBJ2-2; D unresolved. The CDR3 spans 13 residues. The V end was cut by 3 bases, the J end by 6 bases, with 8 bases between. The CDR3 DNA follows: TGTGCCAGCAGTTTTGTGGAAGCCGGGGAGCTGTTTTTT. This sequence encodes CASSFVEAGELFF.

The chain joins TRBV12-3 or TRBV12-4 to TRBJ2-5; D possibly corresponds to TRBD1 (6 bases). The CDR3 contains 15 residues. Trimming pared 3 bases from V and 4 bases from J, leaving 15 bases between. The CDR3 bases are TGTGCCAGCAGTTTGGTGGGGGCCTGGAGAGAGACCCAGTACTTC. It translates to CASSLVGAWRETQYF.

This sequence joins TRBV27 and TRBJ2-7; D ambiguous. The CDR3 is 14 amino acids. Between the trimmed V and J ends, which lost 7 bases and 0 bases, there was a span of 13 bases. Germline CDR1 and CDR2: MNHEY and SMNVEV (reference sequence). The CDR3 protein is CASTGSLSSYEQYF. CDR3 DNA: TGTGCCAGCACTGGGTCCCTTAGCTCCTACGAGCAGTACTTC.

This clonotype was observed many times. This chain joins TRBV7-9 and TRBJ2-5; maybe TRBD1 (6 bases). Trimming took off 2 bases at V and 5 bases at J, with 9 bases between the two ends. This CDR3 region has 13 residues. Germline V gives CDR1 SEHNR, CDR2 FQNEAQ (reference sequence). CDR3 sequence (DNA): TGTGCCAGCAGCTTAAACAGGGAGGAGACCCAGTACTTC. Translated, it gives CASSLNREETQYF.

This clonotype was seen at least ten times. J is TRBJ2-7 and V is TRBV3-1; no clear D gene. Deletions cut 3 bases from V and 6 bases from J, with 15 bases between. The germline V gene encodes CDR1 LGHDT and CDR2 YNNKEL (reference sequence). The CDR3 extends over 14 amino acids. CDR3 nucleotide sequence: TGTGCCAGCAGCCACATATCAAGACGGTTCGAGCAGTACTTC. Translating gives CASSHISRRFEQYF.

The chain combines TRBV9 with TRBJ2-3; TRBD1 matches 7 bases. Germline V CDR1 and CDR2: SGDLS, YYNGEE. The CDR3 length is 15 residues. Trimming at V came to 0 bases and at J to 2 bases, leaving 3 bases not matched to a gene. CDR3 sequence reads: CASSVGTGYTDTQYF. CDR3 in DNA: TGTGCCAGCAGCGTAGGGACAGGCTACACAGATACGCAGTATTTT.

This clonotype was observed many times. This rearrangement joins TRBV20-1 to TRBJ2-3, with D unclear. Germline V gene sequence: CDR1 DFQATT, CDR2 SNEGSKA (reference sequence). Trimming stripped 1 base from V and 1 base from J, with 12 bases between. CDR3 length: 15 amino acids. CDR3 in DNA: TGCAGTGCTAGAGTTGCTCTAAGCGGCACAGATACGCAGTATTTT. Protein sequence: CSARVALSGTDTQYF.

This clonotype was seen a handful of times. V and J are TRBV5-1 and TRBJ2-5; 8 nucleotides agree with TRBD2. This CDR3 region has 14 residues. With 2 bases clipped from V and 5 bases from J, the junction kept 5 bases outside the gene matches. The germline V gene encodes CDR1 SGHRS and CDR2 YFSETQ. CDR3 sequence: CASSFLGGGETQYF. In nucleotides, the CDR3 is TGCGCCAGCAGCTTCCTCGGGGGGGGGGAGACCCAGTACTTC.

The V gene is TRBV5-4, the J gene TRBJ2-3; D not resolved. The V gene's germline CDR1 is SGHNT and CDR2 YYREEE (reference sequence). With 9 bases removed from V and 2 bases from J, the gap between germline ends came to 16 bases. The CDR3 has 14 amino acids. The CDR3, as DNA: TGTGCCACGGGCCAGGTCGAACCCACAGATACGCAGTATTTT. This gives the protein CATGQVEPTDTQYF.

The chain uses TRBV29-1 and TRBJ2-6, with TRBD2 matching over 15 bases. Germline loops: CDR1 SQVTM, CDR2 ANQGSEA. V shed 6 bases, J shed 1 base, and the junction held 13 bases outside the gene matches. This CDR3 region has 20 residues. The CDR3 sequence is CSVWTSGRASYVSGANVLTF. CDR3 nucleotide sequence: TGCAGCGTATGGACTAGCGGGAGGGCCTCCTACGTTTCTGGGGCCAACGTCCTGACTTTC. The whole variable domain, remainder taken from reference TRBV29-1 and TRBJ2-6, is SAVISQKPSRDICQRGTSLTIQCQVDSQVTMMFWYRQQPGQSLTLIATANQGSEATYESGFVIDKFPISRPNLTFSTLTVSNMSPEDSSIYLCSVWTSGRASYVSGANVLTFGAGSRLTVL.

This clonotype occurred a few times. The chain links TRBV29-1 to TRBJ1-1; the match to TRBD1 covers 7 bases. The trim removed 4 bases at V and 7 bases at J, leaving 12 bases unmatched. The CDR3 is made up of 14 amino acids. Germline CDR1 reads SQVTM; CDR2 reads ANQGSEA. The CDR3 loop is CSVVPYLGTDEAFF. The CDR3 nucleotides are TGCAGCGTTGTGCCTTACCTCGGGACAGATGAAGCTTTCTTT.

Many counts were recorded for this clonotype. The V and J genes are TRBV29-1 and TRBJ2-3; D tentatively reads TRBD1 or TRBD2 (6 bases each). The CDR3 has 12 residues. V dropped 7 bases and J dropped 7 bases, with 15 bases sitting between them. In germline, CDR1 is SQVTM, CDR2 ANQGSEA. In DNA form, the CDR3 reads TGCAGCGCTACGCTAGGGGGGAATACGCAGTATTTT. Its protein is CSATLGGNTQYF.

This clonotype showed up many times. The chain has TRBV29-1 and TRBJ2-7, with D uncertain. The length of the CDR3 is 14 residues. Trimming left V 4 bases short and J 2 bases short, with 15 bases between. Germline V CDR1 and CDR2: SQVTM, ANQGSEA. CDR3 coding DNA: TGCAGCGTTGCGGACGGTTTTGTTACCTACGAGCAGTACTTC. It translates to CSVADGFVTYEQYF.

The sample holds many counts of this clonotype. The chain employs TRBV3-1 and TRBJ2-1; D may be TRBD1 or TRBD2 (5 bases each). V lost 7 bases and J 0 bases, leaving 13 bases between the germline ends. The CDR3 sequence is 15 residues long. CDR1 and CDR2 from the germline V gene are LGHDT and YNNKEL (reference sequence). CDR3: CASKIGASSYNEQFF. In DNA, the CDR3 is TGTGCCAGCAAGATCGGGGCCTCCTCCTACAATGAGCAGTTCTTC.